These 26 T cell receptor beta chains were sequenced from one sample in a study of tumor and adjacent non-tumor tissue in lung cancer. A modified ARM-PCR protocol with three rounds of nested PCR amplified TCRbeta. TCRdb used MiXCR to reprocess the multiplex PCR reads, holding one entry per CDR3 protein. The repertoire includes under 95,000 distinct CDR3 sequences, more than 80% of them detected once, and 40% to 65% sits in the top ten. This sample's RNA came from whole unsorted tissue. More than 3 cm separated this lung sample from the edge of the tumor. The material sequenced was distant non-tumor lung tissue. The receptors come from a man aged 60 to 69 with non-small cell lung cancer.

On this clonotype: The conserved phenylalanine or tryptophan is not found at the CDR3 terminus, so this likely reflects a read error. The chain employs TRBV28 and TRBJ2-7, with a possible D match to TRBD2 (5 bases). Germline V gene data show CDR1 as MDHEN and CDR2 as SYDVKM. This CDR3 is 16 amino acids long. With 8 bases removed from V and 0 bases from J, the gap between germline ends came to 20 bases. CDR3 nucleotide sequence: TGTGCCAGCTACACTTCGGGAACTCAAGGCTCCTACGAGCAGTACATC. Its translation: CASYTSGTQGSYEQYI.

Turning to this clonotype: A read error may explain this, as a much larger clone is one base away. The chain joins TRBV6-1 to TRBJ2-6, with 9 bases aligning to TRBD1. Germline loops: CDR1 MNHNS, CDR2 SASEGT. The CDR3 runs to 18 residues. Trimming removed 5 bases from V and 0 bases from J; junction bases left unmatched: 8. The CDR3 DNA follows: TGTGCCAGCAGTAGCAGACAGGGGGTTTCCTCTGGGGCCAACGTCCTGACTTTC. Residues: CASSSRQGVSSGANVLTF.

Turning to this clonotype: A read error is likely, as this CDR3 ends without the conserved phenylalanine or tryptophan. The rearrangement links TRBV11-2 to TRBJ1-1; D remains unclear. V lost 0 bases and J lost 5, with 7 bases in between. The CDR3 consists of 13 residues. The germline V gene has CDR1 SGHAT and CDR2 FQNNGV. The DNA of the CDR3 is TGTGCCAGCAGCTTAGATCAGGAGACTGAAGCTTTCTCT. Amino acids: CASSLDQETEAFS.

Comments on this clonotype: At one of its ends the junction is not consistent with the germline gene, which may arise from a read error. This sequence joins TRBV5-1 and TRBJ2-3; 9 positions match TRBD1. There are 15 residues in the CDR3. Germline V gene lookup returns CDR1 SGHRS and CDR2 YFSETQ. The CDR3 region is CASSLDRGNTDTQYF. The DNA of the CDR3 is TGCGCCAGCAGTTTGGACAGGGGAAACACAGATACGCAGTATTTT.

Comments on this clonotype: The final CDR3 position lacks the conserved phenylalanine or tryptophan, pointing to a likely read error. It is unclear where the CDR3 begins or ends on the DNA, so no DNA is shown, and the CDR3 is as TCRdb lists it. The genes are TRBV20-1 and TRBJ2-1; the table's TRBD2 call for D was not verified on the DNA. In germline, CDR1 is DFQATT, CDR2 SNEGSKA (reference sequence). The CDR3 contains 15 residues when both ends are counted. The CDR3 is CRRVRRGTSLYEQSL.

A word on this clonotype: A much larger clone is a single base away; this may be a read error. J is TRBJ2-5 and V is TRBV20-1; 9 positions match TRBD2. This CDR3 contains 15 residues. V dropped 2 bases and J dropped 5; count of bases not matched to a gene: 9. CDR1 and CDR2 (germline): DFQATT, SNEGSKA (reference sequence). The CDR3 is CSARTASGVMETQYF. CDR3 sequence (DNA): TGCAGTGCTAGAACGGCTAGCGGGGTGATGGAGACCCAGTACTTC.

As for this clonotype: Germline and junction disagree at one end, which may indicate a read error. V usage is TRBV11-2 and J usage is TRBJ2-3, with TRBD1 matching over 8 bases. CDR1 and CDR2 from the germline V gene are SGHAT and FQNNGV. This CDR3 region has 14 residues. This CDR3 reads CANSSDRVADTQYF. The CDR3 DNA sequence: TGTGCCAACAGCTCGGACAGGGTTGCAGATACGCAGTATTTT.

This chain uses TRBV7-9 with TRBJ1-4, with D tentatively TRBD1 (5 bases). V was cut by 1 base and J by 3 bases, with 15 bases left in between. Germline CDR1 is SEHNR and CDR2 is FQNEAQ (reference sequence). The CDR3 totals 17 residues. Here the CDR3 reads CASSLVMGRDPNEKLFF. The CDR3 coding sequence is TGTGCCAGCAGCTTAGTCATGGGGCGAGACCCTAATGAAAAACTGTTTTTT.

This clonotype was seen more than once but under ten times. A much larger clone differs from this one at a single base, so this may be a read error. J is TRBJ2-2 and V is TRBV20-1, with D perhaps TRBD2 (7 bases). In germline, CDR1 is DFQATT, CDR2 SNEGSKA (reference sequence). The CDR3 runs 15 residues. Trimming left V 5 bases short and J 6 bases short, with 19 bases between. Here the CDR3 DNA reads TGCAGTGCTCCTACAGGGAGGGCGGGATCCGGGGAGCTGTTTTTT. Amino acids: CSAPTGRAGSGELFF.

Details on this clonotype: A much larger clone differs by one base, so this may be a read error. The CDR3 spells CTWSVRGGTETQYF. Written as DNA, the CDR3 is TGTACCTGGAGTGTACGGGGAGGGACAGAGACCCAGTACTTC. The chain couples TRBV30 to TRBJ2-5, with TRBD2 matching 7 bases. The CDR3 contains 14 residues. Germline V gives CDR1 GTSNPN, CDR2 SVGIG (reference sequence).

To note about this clonotype: At one end the junction does not follow the germline gene, possibly because of a read error. The chain has TRBV12-3 or TRBV12-4 and TRBJ1-5, with D maybe TRBD1 (5 bases). The CDR3 loop spans 16 amino acids. CDR3 protein: CASSLDRGRTNQSQHF. The CDR3 DNA follows: TGTGCCAGCAGTTTAGATAGGGGTAGGACCAATCAGTCCCAGCATTTT.

This clonotype was counted many times. A much more abundant neighbour one base away suggests this may be a read error. V gene TRBV11-2 combines with J gene TRBJ1-1; 8 positions match TRBD1. Per the germline V gene, CDR1 is SGHAT and CDR2 is FQNNGV. The CDR3 consists of 14 residues. V dropped 1 base and J dropped 12; count of bases not matched to a gene: 10. CDR3 in DNA: TGTGCCAGCAGCTTAGCCCCCGGGACAGGAGGGACTTTCTTT. This codes for CASSLAPGTGGTFF.

Regarding this clonotype: The junction departs from germline at one end; a sequencing error may be responsible. This chain uses TRBV4-3 with TRBJ2-5, with 9 nucleotides matching TRBD1. Germline values: CDR1 LGHNA, CDR2 YSLEER. The CDR3 extends over 16 amino acids. The CDR3 sequence: CASSHEGTGTQETQYF. CDR3 coding DNA: TGCGCCAGCAGCCATGAGGGGACAGGGACGCAAGAGACCCAGTATTTC.

To note about this clonotype: One end of the junction varies from germline; a read error may be responsible. V gene TRBV4-2 combines with J gene TRBJ1-1; D may be TRBD1 (6 bases). Germline CDR1 reads LGHNA; CDR2 reads YNFKEQ. CDR3 length: 16 residues. Here the CDR3 reads CASSQVGQFENTEASF. CDR3 nucleotide sequence: TGTGCCAGCAGCCAAGTCGGACAGTTTGAAAACACTGAAGCTTCCTTT.

The V call is TRBV11-3, the J call TRBJ2-4; D might be TRBD1 (6 bases). Germline CDR1 reads SGHNT; CDR2 reads YENEEA. Trimming removed 2 bases at V and 7 bases at J, with 18 bases between. The CDR3 runs to 16 residues. CDR3 DNA sequence: TGTGCCAGCAGCTTATCCGGGACACTCATCAATAACATTCAGTACTTC. Its protein is CASSLSGTLINNIQYF.

The genes are TRBV23-1 and TRBJ2-6; D gene unclear. TRBV23-1 qualifies as an ORF whose function is uncertain. The CDR3 extends over 18 amino acids. The V end lost 2 bases, the J end lost 0 bases, and 14 bases lay between the germline ends. The CDR3 sequence: CASSQRALFSSGANVLTF. The CDR3 DNA follows: TGCGCCAGCAGTCAACGAGCTCTATTCTCCTCTGGGGCCAACGTCCTGACTTTC.

A remark on this clonotype: A much larger clonotype is one base distant, so this may be a read error. The V call is TRBV24-1, the J call TRBJ2-6; D unresolved. This CDR3 is 16 amino acids long. CDR1 is KGHDR, CDR2 SFDVKD, per germline. V lost 2 bases and J lost 2, with 9 bases in between. The CDR3 spells CATSDYTPPGANVLTF. CDR3 in DNA: TGTGCCACCAGTGATTATACACCCCCTGGGGCCAACGTCCTGACTTTC.

In regard to this clonotype: The junction and the germline gene differ at one end; a read error may be behind it. The gene calls are TRBV20-1 and TRBJ2-3; maybe TRBD2 (6 bases). From germline, CDR1 is DFQATT and CDR2 SNEGSKA (reference sequence). This CDR3 spans 14 amino acids. In nucleotides, the CDR3 is TGCACTGCTAGAGGCGGAGGGAAGACAGATACGCAGTATTTT. It yields the protein CTARGGGKTDTQYF.

Regarding this clonotype: One end of the junction does not line up with germline, which may come from a read error. The rearrangement joins TRBV20-1 to TRBJ2-1; perhaps TRBD2 as D (8 bases). The germline gives CDR1 DFQATT, CDR2 SNEGSKA (reference sequence). The CDR3 is 14 amino acids. Here the CDR3 reads CTARVRGGQSERFF. CDR3 bases: TGCACTGCTAGAGTTCGGGGGGGACAGAGTGAGCGGTTTTTC.

A word on this clonotype: Germline and junction disagree at one end, which may indicate a read error. The chain has TRBV20-1 and TRBJ2-7, with D possibly called TRBD1 or TRBD2 (5 bases each). Per germline, CDR1 DFQATT and CDR2 SNEGSKA (reference sequence). The CDR3 runs 15 residues. The CDR3 nucleotides are TGCAGCGGTATTCTGACAGTTGGGGGAAACTACAAGCAATACTTC. It is translated as CSGILTVGGNYKQYF.

A remark on this clonotype: The junction differs from germline at one of its ends, possibly a read error. V usage is TRBV20-1 and J usage is TRBJ1-1; D unclear. Germline loops: CDR1 DFQATT, CDR2 SNEGSKA (reference sequence). The CDR3 sequence is 14 residues long. Here the CDR3 reads CIANSQISNTEAFF. The CDR3 DNA reads as TGCATTGCTAACTCACAGATCTCGAACACTGAAGCTTTCTTT.

The V and J genes are TRBV11-3 and TRBJ2-3, with no clear D. V was shortened by 2 bases and J by 6 bases, with 15 bases between the two germline ends. Germline V gene data show CDR1 as SGHNT and CDR2 as YENEEA. The CDR3 loop spans 15 amino acids. The CDR3 bases are TGTGCCAGCAGCTTACACCCCTCCTCAGCGGATACGCAGTATTTT. Translating it yields CASSLHPSSADTQYF.

This clonotype was counted ten times or more. The chain has TRBV4-2 and TRBJ2-7; 10 bases line up with TRBD2. The CDR3 covers 15 residues. Germline V lookup: CDR1 LGHNA, CDR2 YNFKEQ. Germline trimming cut 0 bases from V and 3 bases from J; bases unmatched to any gene: 2. The CDR3 loop reads CASSQDPSGGYEQYF. DNA of the CDR3: TGTGCCAGCAGCCAAGATCCTAGCGGGGGCTACGAGCAGTACTTC.

Notes on this clonotype: The junction shows a germline mismatch at one end, possibly a read error. The chain uses TRBV6-5 and TRBJ1-5; TRBD1 is a possible D gene (6 bases). CDR1 is MNHEY, CDR2 SVGAGI, per germline. The CDR3 totals 15 residues. CDR3: CANSYVQGSNQPQHF. The CDR3 region has the DNA TGTGCCAACAGTTACGTACAGGGAAGCAATCAGCCTCAGCATTTT.

In the case of this clonotype: This may come from a read error, since a much larger clone is one base off. The chain is built from TRBV6-2 or TRBV6-3 and TRBJ2-2, with D perhaps matching TRBD2 (5 bases). The CDR3 has 14 amino acids. CDR1 is MNHEY and CDR2 is SVGEGT in the germline V gene. This CDR3 reads CASSFWTEPGKLFF. The CDR3 bases are TGTGCCAGCAGTTTCTGGACCGAGCCCGGGAAGCTGTTTTTT.

On this clonotype: A read error is possible here, since a much larger clone lies one base away. The chain recombines TRBV12-3 or TRBV12-4 with TRBJ1-2; no clear D. V was pared by 6 bases and J by 8 bases, with 16 bases between. The CDR3 spans 13 residues. In DNA form, the CDR3 reads TGTGCCAGCAGCCTGGACTTGGTTGGAGGCTACACCTTC. Protein product: CASSLDLVGGYTF.